These 21 T cell receptor beta chains share one sample of origin, sequenced in a study of cytomegalovirus exposure and HLA in healthy donors (TCRdb year 2017). Libraries came from the immunoSEQ multiplex PCR assay. For the multiplex PCR, a mixture combining 60 forward primers for TCR Vbeta segments and 13 reverse primers for TCR Jbeta segments was used. As stored in TCRdb, this immuneACCESS dataset retains in-frame rearrangements with V and J assigned. A fraction of the clones does not appear; measured against another copy, unresolved V genes explain less than half of the discrepancy, and the remainder lacks a known reason. Within this sample are approximately 76,000 clones, with approximately 79% of them counted one time only. The biggest ten clones account for roughly 2.5% of the sample. The specimen was PBMCs. The receptors here all came from a man between 25 and 39 years old in good health and CMV-seronegative.

The sample holds one count of this clone. This sequence joins TRBV19 and TRBJ1-2, with TRBD1 matching 10 bases. V gave up 4 bases and J gave up 6 bases; unmatched junction bases: 8. This CDR3 has 15 amino acids. In germline, CDR1 is LNHDA, CDR2 SQIVND (reference sequence). The DNA for the CDR3 is TGTGCCAGTAGTAACTTCTGGGACAGGGGTAATGGCTACACCTTC. Protein sequence: CASSNFWDRGNGYTF.

The chain is built from TRBV5-1 and TRBJ2-2; TRBD1 aligns across 9 bases. V lost 4 bases to trimming and J lost 9 bases; unmatched junction nucleotides: 10. This CDR3 contains 15 residues. From germline, CDR1 is SGHRS and CDR2 YFSETQ. The CDR3 DNA sequence: TGCGCCAGCAGCGGCGGGACAGGGAGGGCCCGGGAGCTGTTTTTT. It is translated as CASSGGTGRARELFF. The full variable domain, with the rest looked up from reference TRBV5-1 and TRBJ2-2, is KAGVTQTPRYLIKTRGQQVTLSCSPISGHRSVSWYQQTPGQGLQFLFEYFSETQRNKGNFPGRFSGRQFSNSRSEMNVSTLELGDSALYLCASSGGTGRARELFFGEGSRLTVL.

This chain links TRBV12-1 with TRBJ2-1; the table's D call of TRBD2 was not tested on the DNA. TRBV12-1 is a recognized pseudogene. The CDR3 sequence is 12 residues long. The CDR3 sequence: CASSFGGDEQFF. The DNA for the CDR3 is TGTGCCAGCAGCTTTGGGGGGGATGAGCAGTTCTTC.

The chain employs TRBV4-3 and TRBJ1-2; D is unresolved. V was shortened by 1 base and J by 5 bases, with 11 bases between the two germline ends. Looked up from germline, CDR1 is LGHNA and CDR2 is YSLEER. This CDR3 spans 14 amino acids. In DNA, the CDR3 is TGCGCCAGCAGCCAAGTCCTAGGTCCTTATGGCTACACCTTC. Translating gives CASSQVLGPYGYTF.

The V and J genes are TRBV7-8 and TRBJ2-2, with D hard to call. The germline V and J ends were trimmed by 5 bases and 1 base, with 8 bases remaining between them. This CDR3 has 14 amino acids. Germline CDR1 and CDR2: SGHVS and FQNEAQ. CDR3 loop: CASSPTGNTGELFF. CDR3 bases: TGTGCCAGCAGCCCAACTGGGAACACCGGGGAGCTGTTTTTT.

The J gene is TRBJ1-5, the V gene TRBV7-8; weak D call: TRBD1 (6 bases). Germline-derived CDR1 and CDR2 are SGHVS and FQNEAQ. This CDR3 spans 17 amino acids. V shed 5 bases and J shed 3 bases, with 20 bases lying between them. The CDR3 sequence: CASSPTPTGSNNQPQHF. The CDR3 DNA is TGTGCCAGCAGCCCCACCCCCACAGGGAGCAACAATCAGCCCCAGCATTTT.

V and J are TRBV20-1 and TRBJ2-7, with 8 bases lining up with TRBD2. CDR3 length: 11 amino acids. Germline lookup yields CDR1 DFQATT and CDR2 SNEGSKA (reference sequence). J was trimmed by 6 bases and V by 6 bases; bases with no gene match: 4. The CDR3: CSAPTSGEQYF. CDR3 DNA sequence: TGCAGTGCCCCCACTAGCGGCGAGCAGTACTTC.

This sequence joins TRBV7-2 and TRBJ2-5; D might be TRBD2 (5 bases). CDR1 and CDR2 from the germline V gene are SGHTA and FQGNSA. The V gene lost 1 base and the J gene lost 4 bases, with 10 bases spanning the gap. The CDR3 runs 14 residues. The CDR3 is CASSLGSGGETQYF. The CDR3 nucleotides read TGTGCCAGCAGCTTAGGAAGCGGCGGAGAGACCCAGTACTTC.

This clone has only one observation. The V call is TRBV30, the J call TRBJ2-1, with 8 nucleotides matching TRBD2. V was clipped by 0 bases and J by 6 bases; unmatched bases: 7. The CDR3 is made up of 15 amino acids. Germline CDR1 reads GTSNPN; CDR2 reads SVGIG (reference sequence). The CDR3 coding sequence is TGTGCCTGGAGTGTAAAACTAGCGGCACGCAATGAGCAGTTCTTC. Translation gives CAWSVKLAARNEQFF.

V and J are TRBV6-5 and TRBJ2-3, with D possibly being TRBD2 (5 bases). The CDR3 runs to 13 residues. V lost 5 bases, J lost 2 bases, and 8 bases lay in between. CDR1 and CDR2 (germline): MNHEY, SVGAGI. In nucleotides, the CDR3 is TGTGCCAGCAGTAGGACTTTCACAGATACGCAGTATTTT. Amino acids: CASSRTFTDTQYF.

The table lists this clone with a count of one. This sequence joins TRBV2 and TRBJ1-2; 7 bases map to TRBD1. The CDR3 extends over 13 amino acids. V lost 6 bases, J lost 8 bases, and 9 bases stayed unmatched. The V gene's germline CDR1 is SNHLY and CDR2 FYNNEI. The CDR3 nucleotides are TGTGCCAGCAGCTCAGAGACAGGGCACGGCTACACCTTC. This codes for CASSSETGHGYTF.

The chain employs TRBV6-5 and TRBJ2-5; TRBD1 aligns across 8 bases. The DNA matches TRBJ2-7 better at its end, which makes the J call doubtful. There are 14 residues in the CDR3. CDR1 is MNHEY and CDR2 is SVGAGI in the germline V gene. CDR3 region: CASTPDRGGNEQYF. CDR3 nucleotide sequence: TGTGCCAGCACCCCAGACAGGGGAGGTAACGAGCAGTACTTC.

The rearrangement links TRBV7-2 to TRBJ1-2; 10 bases agree with TRBD1. The germline gives CDR1 SGHTA, CDR2 FQGNSA. The CDR3 sequence is 15 residues long. V lost 5 bases and J lost 7; bases outside the gene matches: 10. CDR3 in amino acids: CASSPDRGRWGGYTF. CDR3 coding DNA: TGTGCCAGCAGCCCTGACAGGGGGCGGTGGGGTGGCTACACCTTC.

The chain employs TRBV6-1 and TRBJ2-1; 9 bases are a match to TRBD1. V lost 0 bases to trimming and J lost 5 bases; unmatched junction nucleotides: 5. Looked up from germline, CDR1 is MNHNS and CDR2 is SASEGT. CDR3 length: 16 amino acids. CDR3 amino acids: CASSEAAGTGHNEQFF. DNA for the CDR3: TGTGCCAGCAGTGAAGCGGCCGGGACAGGGCACAATGAGCAGTTCTTC.

This clone appeared a single time. The genes are TRBV18 and TRBJ2-3, with D possibly matching TRBD2 (6 bases). V was cut by 6 bases and J by 0 bases, with 7 bases left in between. The CDR3 loop spans 13 amino acids. Per germline, CDR1 KGHSH and CDR2 LQKENI. CDR3 protein: CASSEGSTDTQYF. The CDR3 DNA reads as TGTGCCAGCTCGGAGGGTAGCACAGATACGCAGTATTTT.

The CDR3 DNA follows: TGTGCCAGCAGTTACCTTTCGACAGGACGGGAGACCCAGTACTTC. Protein product: CASSYLSTGRETQYF. The V gene is TRBV6-5, the J gene TRBJ2-5, with D perhaps TRBD1 (6 bases). Trimming pared 2 bases from V and 5 bases from J, leaving 15 bases between. The CDR3 runs to 15 residues. The germline CDR1 and CDR2 sequences are MNHEY and SVGAGI.

The chain links TRBV7-2 to TRBJ1-4, with no clear D. The CDR3 extends over 14 amino acids. Looked up from germline, CDR1 is SGHTA and CDR2 is FQGNSA. Deletions cut 5 bases from V and 8 bases from J, with 15 bases between. The DNA of the CDR3 is TGTGCCAGCAGCCCCGGGGTTCGAGGAGAAAAACTGTTTTTT. It yields the protein CASSPGVRGEKLFF. Drawing the rest from reference TRBV7-2 and TRBJ1-4, the complete variable domain is GAGVSQSPSNKVTEKGKDVELRCDPISGHTALYWYRQSLGQGLEFLIYFQGNSAPDKSGLPSDRFSAERTGGSVSTLTIQRTQQEDSAVYLCASSPGVRGEKLFFGSGTQLSVL.

The genes are TRBV19 and TRBJ1-1; D gene unclear. V lost 5 bases to trimming and J lost 4 bases, with 20 bases between them. Germline V lookup: CDR1 LNHDA, CDR2 SQIVND (reference sequence). This CDR3 region has 16 residues. CDR3 sequence (DNA): TGTGCCAGTAGTTTCCCCCTCCCCCTACCTGGCACTGAAGCTTTCTTT. Protein product: CASSFPLPLPGTEAFF.

This chain uses TRBV6-6 with TRBJ2-5, with 7 bases aligning to TRBD1. The V gene end was trimmed by 4 bases and the J gene end by 3 bases; junction bases not matched to a gene: 2. The CDR3 loop spans 13 amino acids. The V gene's germline CDR1 is MNHNY and CDR2 SVGAGI (reference sequence). The CDR3 nucleotides are TGTGCCAGCAGTTCCGGGACAGAAGAGACCCAGTACTTC. Translated: CASSSGTEETQYF.

The chain carries TRBV6-5 and TRBJ1-1, with a tentative D call TRBD1 (6 bases). Trimming removed 4 bases at V and 5 bases at J, with 17 bases between. In germline, CDR1 is MNHEY, CDR2 SVGAGI. The CDR3 consists of 15 residues. The CDR3 spells CASSFTGFGETEAFF. The CDR3 region has the DNA TGTGCCAGCAGTTTCACAGGGTTTGGGGAGACTGAAGCTTTCTTT.

The rearrangement joins TRBV7-6 to TRBJ1-5, with a tentative D call TRBD1 (6 bases). Trimming took off 5 bases at V and 2 bases at J, with 10 bases between the two ends. This CDR3 is built from 14 residues. CDR1 is SGHVS and CDR2 is FNYEAQ in the germline V gene. The CDR3 nucleotides read TGTGCCAGCAGCCCGTGGGGGCGCAATCAGCCCCAGCATTTT. Residues: CASSPWGRNQPQHF.